This T cell receptor (beta chain) was retrieved from a study of T cells in tuberculosis. Looking at the study overall: In South Africa, adults with active tuberculosis were compared with IGRA-negative and latently infected IGRA-positive adolescents.

Points from the study as a whole: GEM motif frequencies gave about 70% accuracy; the GMM repertoire gave roughly 90%.

Concerning this clone itself: Its antigen remains unidentified.

TCRdb keeps only in-frame clones here, not all; method: immunoSEQ multiplex PCR. The sample lists 22,000 or so clones; about 85% were seen once. The time point here: new active TB diagnosis, blood taken before or within 7 days of starting treatment. HIV-seronegative South African adults aged 18 years or older had newly diagnosed active tuberculosis. On average about 100,000 T cells per donor were immunosequenced. The CDR3 extends over 12 amino acids. Per the germline V gene, CDR1 is SGHNT and CDR2 is YYREEE (reference sequence). The ends were cut back, 9 bases at V and 6 bases at J, with 15 bases in the middle.

The chain recombines TRBV5-4 with TRBJ1-2, with a tentative D call TRBD1 (6 bases). Sample: PBMCs, taken at tuberculosis diagnosis. This sequence was found in an adult with tuberculosis. DNA for the CDR3: TGTGCCACCGTAGGGGGAGGGGATGGCTACACCTTC. It yields the protein CATVGGGDGYTF.